The rows below give T cell receptor beta chains drawn from one sample of a study of blood T cells in healthy people across ages. One entry per CDR3 protein, called by TCRdb with MiXCR from the 5' RACE reads. The sample includes around 1,800,000 distinct CDR3 sequences, about 39% of them seen just once. Sample: blood. The receptors were gathered from a human donor in good health. Each CDR3 is given with its conserved first and last residue. A D gene is named only where the DNA matches it firmly. A clone size is listed for some rows: how often the clone was seen (once, few, many), or a class if it is expanded.

cdr3_aa cdr3_nt d_call clone_size v_call cdr3_length j_call
CASSSRLTGEETQYF TGTGCCAGCAGCTCGCGCCTGACAGGGGAGGAGACCCAGTACTTC TRBD1 many TRBV7-8 15 TRBJ2-5
CASSQFGQETQYF TGTGCCAGCAGTCAATTCGGGCAAGAGACCCAGTACTTC NA many TRBV6-2/TRBV6-3 13 TRBJ2-5
CSARPPTNYGYTF TGCAGTGCTAGGCCACCCACTAACTATGGCTACACCTTC NA NA TRBV20-1 13 TRBJ1-2
CSAPGQGHTEAFF TGCAGTGCGCCTGGGCAGGGGCACACTGAAGCTTTCTTT NA NA TRBV20-1 13 TRBJ1-1
CACSLSAAGGLINYGYTF TGTGCCTGCAGTTTATCTGCGGCAGGGGGCCTGATTAACTATGGCTACACCTTC TRBD1 NA TRBV27 18 TRBJ1-2
CASSLASGGAPYEQYF TGTGCCAGCAGTTTAGCCTCCGGGGGCGCCCCCTACGAGCAGTACTTC NA NA TRBV27 16 TRBJ2-7
CASSIGPRQPTGELLF TGCGCCAGCAGCATCGGGCCCCGTCAGCCAACCGGGGAGCTGCTTTTT NA NA TRBV5-1 16 TRBJ2-2
CAWNHGGNQETQYF TGTGCCTGGAACCACGGGGGGAACCAAGAGACCCAGTACTTC TRBD2 few TRBV30 14 TRBJ2-5
CSARDTPSEQFF TGCAGTGCTAGAGATACCCCCAGTGAGCAGTTCTTC NA NA TRBV20-1 12 TRBJ2-1
CASSHGTSGGDTQYF TGTGCCAGCAGCCACGGGACTAGCGGGGGGGATACGCAGTATTTT TRBD2 NA TRBV4-3 15 TRBJ2-3
CAGSPRTRGEQYF TGTGCCGGCAGCCCGAGAACACGGGGAGAGCAGTACTTC NA few TRBV7-2 13 TRBJ2-5
CASSVDTGVLANEQFF TGTGCCAGCAGCGTAGATACAGGGGTGTTAGCGAATGAGCAGTTCTTC TRBD1 few TRBV9 16 TRBJ2-1
CASSQEGTPYGYTF TGTGCCAGCAGCCAAGAGGGGACACCGTATGGCTACACCTTC NA NA TRBV3-1 14 TRBJ1-2
CASSRTGYTYNEQFF TGTGCCAGCTCACGGACAGGGTACACCTACAATGAGCAGTTCTTC TRBD1 NA TRBV18 15 TRBJ2-1
CASGRILGTDTQYF TGTGCTAGTGGTAGAATACTAGGAACAGATACGCAGTATTTT NA NA TRBV12-5 14 TRBJ2-3
CSAPRQGLYQETQYF TGCAGTGCCCCCAGACAGGGGCTGTACCAAGAGACCCAGTACTTC TRBD1 NA TRBV20-1 15 TRBJ2-5
CAIHDPSTDTQYF TGTGCCATCCACGACCCTAGCACAGATACGCAGTATTTT NA NA TRBV28 13 TRBJ2-3
CASSPPQPGRGTDTQYF TGCGCCAGCAGCCCCCCCCAGCCGGGACGGGGGACAGATACGCAGTATTTT NA few TRBV5-1 17 TRBJ2-3
CASSGGVGEQYF TGTGCCAGCAGTGGGGGAGTGGGTGAGCAGTACTTC NA few TRBV6-1 12 TRBJ2-5
CSVEAPVGSGNTIYF TGCAGCGTTGAAGCCCCGGTAGGGTCTGGAAACACCATATATTTT NA few TRBV29-1 15 TRBJ1-3
CASSLAWASYNSPLHF TGTGCCAGCAGCTTAGCTTGGGCAAGCTATAATTCACCCCTCCACTTT NA NA TRBV7-2 16 TRBJ1-6
CASSLCRECGYTF TGTGCCAGCAGTTTATGCAGGGAGTGTGGCTACACCTTC NA few TRBV28 13 TRBJ1-2
CSASRPSRTYEQYF TGCAGTGCTAGCCGTCCCTCCAGGACCTACGAGCAGTACTTC NA NA TRBV20-1 14 TRBJ2-7
CASGLVLGATYNEQFF TGTGCTAGTGGTTTGGTACTAGGCGCCACGTACAATGAGCAGTTCTTC NA NA TRBV12-5 16 TRBJ2-1
CSVGKRQASTDTQYF TGCAGCGTTGGAAAAAGGCAGGCGAGCACAGATACGCAGTATTTT NA NA TRBV29-1 15 TRBJ2-3
CSATLGGSYDEQFF TGCAGTGCTACCCTGGGGGGGTCCTACGATGAGCAGTTCTTC TRBD2 NA TRBV20-1 14 TRBJ2-1
CASSFLGSGQYF TGTGCCAGCAGTTTCTTGGGTTCGGGCCAGTACTTC NA NA TRBV12-3/TRBV12-4 12 TRBJ2-5
CASSLGRGAGENEQFF TGTGCCAGCAGCTTAGGGAGGGGAGCGGGGGAGAATGAGCAGTTCTTC TRBD2 few TRBV7-2 16 TRBJ2-1
CASGISQGFAETQYF TGCGCCAGCGGCATATCCCAGGGTTTTGCGGAGACCCAGTACTTC NA NA TRBV5-1 15 TRBJ2-5
CSVEFLGKYEQYF TGCAGCGTTGAATTCTTAGGAAAGTACGAGCAGTACTTC NA NA TRBV29-1 13 TRBJ2-7
CASSRSTSGAKEQYF TGTGCCAGCAGTCGCTCGACTAGCGGGGCCAAGGAGCAGTACTTC TRBD2 few TRBV6-5 15 TRBJ2-7
CASSQRSGVSSYEQYF TGTGCCAGCAGCCAGCGAAGCGGGGTTAGCTCCTACGAGCAGTACTTC TRBD2 few TRBV4-2 16 TRBJ2-7
CASSQKQGVEAKNIQYF TGCGCCAGCAGCCAGAAGCAGGGCGTTGAGGCCAAAAACATTCAGTACTTC NA many TRBV4-1 17 TRBJ2-4
CASSQDQGQSTDTQYF TGCGCCAGCAGCCAAGATCAAGGGCAGAGCACAGATACGCAGTATTTT NA NA TRBV4-3 16 TRBJ2-3
CSASTLGGYTF TGCAGTGCTTCTACATTGGGCGGCTACACCTTC NA few TRBV20-1 11 TRBJ1-2
CASTWSCSNQPQHF TGTGCCAGCACCTGGTCATGTAGCAATCAGCCCCAGCATTTT NA NA TRBV6-4 14 TRBJ1-5
CSARVPFGGAGNQPQHF TGCAGTGCTAGAGTCCCCTTTGGGGGGGCGGGCAATCAGCCCCAGCATTTT NA NA TRBV20-1 17 TRBJ1-5
CSVEGLGVSASEQYF TGCAGCGTTGAAGGTCTGGGAGTTTCAGCCTCCGAGCAGTACTTC NA many TRBV29-1 15 TRBJ2-7
CASSATGIAGRVTQYF TGTGCCAGCAGTGCCACCGGGATAGCGGGGAGGGTTACGCAGTATTTT TRBD2 few TRBV25-1 16 TRBJ2-3